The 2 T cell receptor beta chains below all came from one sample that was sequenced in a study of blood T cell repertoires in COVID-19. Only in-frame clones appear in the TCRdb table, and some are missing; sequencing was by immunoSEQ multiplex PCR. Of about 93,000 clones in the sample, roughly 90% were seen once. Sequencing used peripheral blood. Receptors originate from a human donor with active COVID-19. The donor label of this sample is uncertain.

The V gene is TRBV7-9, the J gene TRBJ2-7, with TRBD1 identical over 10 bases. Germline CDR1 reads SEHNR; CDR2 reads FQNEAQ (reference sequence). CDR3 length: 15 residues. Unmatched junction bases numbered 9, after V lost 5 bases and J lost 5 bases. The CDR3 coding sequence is TGTGCCAGCAGCCAAGGACAGGGGGTATTGGACGAGCAGTACTTC. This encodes CASSQGQGVLDEQYF.

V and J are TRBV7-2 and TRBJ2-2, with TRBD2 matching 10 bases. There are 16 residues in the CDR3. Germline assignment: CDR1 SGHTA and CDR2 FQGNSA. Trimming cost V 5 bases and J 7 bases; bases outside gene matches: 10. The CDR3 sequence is CASSPQGLARGGELFF. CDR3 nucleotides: TGTGCCAGCAGCCCCCAGGGACTAGCGAGGGGCGGGGAGCTGTTTTTT.